These 28 T cell receptor beta chains originate from one sample sequenced in a study of T-cell reconstitution after alpha-beta-depleted transplantation in children. Researchers prepared the TCRbeta library using unique molecular identifiers, the study reports. TCRdb reprocessed the PCR reads via MiXCR and lists one record per CDR3 protein. This table has almost 250,000 distinct CDR3 sequences, roughly 24% appearing once. The material was PBMCs, obtained before TCRalphabeta/CD19-depleted stem cell transplant. These receptors were taken from a girl aged 2 to 10 with Fanconi anemia, due to receive a stem cell transplant.

This clonotype occurred many times. This chain connects TRBV28 to TRBJ2-1, with TRBD2 matching over 8 bases. Germline CDR1 reads MDHEN; CDR2 reads SYDVKM. The CDR3 is 16 residues long. Trimming at V came to 1 base and at J to 4 bases, leaving 6 bases not matched to a gene. The CDR3 protein is CASSLSGGRWYNEQFF. CDR3 DNA sequence: TGTGCCAGCAGTTTATCGGGCGGGAGGTGGTACAATGAGCAGTTCTTC.

This clonotype was counted many times. The chain is built from TRBV12-3 or TRBV12-4 and TRBJ1-5; 8 bases map to TRBD1. V gave up 6 bases and J gave up 9 bases; unmatched junction bases: 10. The CDR3 runs 14 residues. The CDR3 coding sequence is TGTGCCAGCAGACCGGGACAGGCCATCGGGCCCCAGCATTTT. As protein: CASRPGQAIGPQHF.

This clonotype was seen many times. J is TRBJ2-2 and V is TRBV29-1; possibly TRBD1 for D (5 bases). V shed 4 bases and J shed 6 bases, with 9 bases lying between them. The germline CDR1 and CDR2 sequences are SQVTM and ANQGSEA. The CDR3 is made up of 12 amino acids. The CDR3 DNA follows: TGCAGCGTTGGGCAGGGCCCCGGGGAGCTGTTTTTT. Protein product: CSVGQGPGELFF.

This clonotype was seen a handful of times. The rearrangement uses TRBV7-8 and TRBJ2-7; perhaps TRBD1 as D (6 bases). This CDR3 comprises 14 residues. Per germline, CDR1 SGHVS and CDR2 FQNEAQ. Trimming pared 7 bases from V and 1 base from J, leaving 14 bases between. The CDR3 sequence is CASTNGQYSYEQYF. CDR3 nucleotide sequence: TGTGCCAGCACCAACGGACAGTATTCCTACGAGCAGTACTTC.

The chain combines TRBV29-1 with TRBJ1-2; D perhaps matches TRBD1 (6 bases). V lost 2 bases and J 8 bases, leaving 15 bases between the germline ends. The CDR3 contains 13 residues. Germline CDR1 SQVTM, CDR2 ANQGSEA. The CDR3: CSVEKSGVEGYTF. CDR3 sequence (DNA): TGCAGCGTTGAAAAGTCAGGGGTAGAGGGCTACACCTTC.

This clonotype was observed at least ten times. V usage is TRBV15 and J usage is TRBJ2-5; 9 bases fit TRBD2. Losses at the gene ends were 1 base for V and 5 bases for J; bases not matched to a gene: 8. Looked up from germline, CDR1 is LNHNV and CDR2 is YYDKDF (reference sequence). This CDR3 comprises 16 residues. This chain's CDR3 is CATSRGPSGIGETQYF. The CDR3 DNA reads as TGTGCCACCAGCAGAGGCCCTAGCGGGATAGGGGAGACCCAGTACTTC.

The V call is TRBV3-1, the J call TRBJ1-5, with D perhaps TRBD1 (6 bases). The ends were cut back, 4 bases at V and 5 bases at J, with 15 bases in the middle. Germline loops: CDR1 LGHDT, CDR2 YNNKEL (reference sequence). This CDR3 has 15 residues. The CDR3 spells CASSPGGPHDQPQHF. CDR3 nucleotides: TGTGCCAGCAGCCCGGGGGGGCCACATGATCAGCCCCAGCATTTT.

This clonotype has just a few counts. The chain employs TRBV4-1 and TRBJ2-3; no definite D call. V shed 1 base and J shed 2 bases, with 4 bases lying between them. This CDR3 has 13 amino acids. Germline V gene sequence: CDR1 MGHRA, CDR2 YSYEKL. In DNA form, the CDR3 reads TGCGCCAGCAGCCAAGTCCTCACAGATACGCAGTATTTT. Residues: CASSQVLTDTQYF.

This clonotype was counted between two and nine times. This chain joins TRBV7-8 and TRBJ2-7; no reliable D call. The CDR3 has 12 amino acids. Trimming removed 2 bases from V and 4 bases from J, with 6 bases in between. Germline loops: CDR1 SGHVS, CDR2 FQNEAQ. The CDR3 coding sequence is TGTGCCAGCAGCTTACGCCTGTACGAGCAGTACTTC. It yields the protein CASSLRLYEQYF.

The chain is built from TRBV5-1 and TRBJ2-7, with D maybe TRBD1 (5 bases). Germline V lookup: CDR1 SGHRS, CDR2 YFSETQ. With 4 bases removed from V and 7 bases from J, the gap between germline ends came to 24 bases. The CDR3 extends over 16 amino acids. The CDR3 DNA reads as TGCGCCAGCAGCCCATCTCCAGGGCTTGCCTCTAGGGAGCAGTACTTC. Translation: CASSPSPGLASREQYF.

This chain joins TRBV19 and TRBJ2-4, with 9 bases aligning to TRBD1. V lost 4 bases to trimming and J lost 10 bases; unmatched junction nucleotides: 2. CDR3 length: 12 amino acids. From germline, CDR1 is LNHDA and CDR2 SQIVND (reference sequence). The CDR3 DNA is TGTGCCAGTAGTACCGGGACAGGGATTCAGTACTTC. Translating it yields CASSTGTGIQYF.

This clonotype has a count of ten or more. This chain joins TRBV10-2 and TRBJ2-7; no reliable D call. The CDR3 is made up of 11 amino acids. From germline, CDR1 is WSHSY and CDR2 SAAADI. With 2 bases removed from V and 9 bases from J, the gap between germline ends came to 8 bases. CDR3 loop: CASSEGVAQYF. The CDR3 nucleotides are TGCGCCAGCAGTGAGGGGGTGGCGCAGTACTTC.

This clonotype was seen at least ten times. The chain employs TRBV20-1 and TRBJ2-7; D perhaps matches TRBD2 (6 bases). Per the germline V gene, CDR1 is DFQATT and CDR2 is SNEGSKA (reference sequence). Between the trimmed V and J ends, which lost 2 bases and 0 bases, there was a span of 14 bases. The CDR3 covers 15 residues. The DNA of the CDR3 is TGCAGTGCTAGATGGGCTAGCGAAAACTCCTACGAGCAGTACTTC. Protein: CSARWASENSYEQYF.

The CDR3 sequence is CSVAGSGNTIYF. CDR3 bases: TGCAGCGTTGCGGGGTCCGGAAACACCATATATTTT. V gene TRBV29-1 combines with J gene TRBJ1-3; no clear D. CDR1 and CDR2 (germline): SQVTM, ANQGSEA. V was pared by 4 bases and J by 4 bases, with 8 bases between. There are 12 residues in the CDR3.

This clonotype was seen ten or more times. The V and J genes are TRBV6-5 and TRBJ2-1; no clear D gene. Trimming left V 0 bases short and J 10 bases short, with 10 bases between. CDR3 length: 13 amino acids. CDR1 is MNHEY and CDR2 is SVGAGI in the germline V gene. CDR3 sequence (DNA): TGTGCCAGCAGTTACTCTTCAGCGAACGAGCAGTTCTTC. Encoded protein: CASSYSSANEQFF.

Ten or more counts support this clonotype. This chain connects TRBV12-3 or TRBV12-4 to TRBJ1-2, with 11 bases fitting TRBD1. J lost 4 bases, V lost 4 bases, and 5 bases had no gene match. The CDR3 is 15 amino acids. CDR3 amino acids: CASSSGQGDLYGYTF. The CDR3 bases are TGTGCCAGCAGTTCGGGACAGGGGGACCTCTATGGCTACACCTTC.

This clonotype was seen more than once but under ten times. The gene calls are TRBV5-5 and TRBJ2-2, with D tentatively TRBD1 or TRBD2 (5 bases each). The V end lost 1 base, the J end lost 6 bases, and 10 bases lay between the germline ends. This CDR3 has 14 residues. From germline, CDR1 is SGHKS and CDR2 YYEKEE (reference sequence). CDR3 protein: CASSLIGAAGELFF. CDR3 nucleotide sequence: TGTGCCAGCAGCTTGATCGGGGCGGCCGGGGAGCTGTTTTTT.

V usage is TRBV5-1 and J usage is TRBJ2-7; 7 bases align to TRBD2. The trim removed 2 bases at V and 4 bases at J, leaving 6 bases unmatched. Germline assignment: CDR1 SGHRS and CDR2 YFSETQ. The CDR3 loop spans 14 amino acids. CDR3 protein: CASSFVIGRYEQYF. The CDR3 DNA reads as TGCGCCAGCAGCTTTGTAATCGGGAGGTACGAGCAGTACTTC.

At least ten counts were recorded for this clonotype. This chain links TRBV28 with TRBJ2-3; the match to TRBD1 covers 8 bases. Germline V gives CDR1 MDHEN, CDR2 SYDVKM. The CDR3 extends over 16 amino acids. V was pared by 4 bases and J by 2 bases, with 8 bases of the junction left unmatched. The CDR3 protein is CASSSAGQGLTDTQYF. The CDR3 DNA is TGTGCCAGCAGTTCGGCCGGACAGGGCCTCACAGATACGCAGTATTTT.

V gene TRBV9 combines with J gene TRBJ2-5, with D possibly matching TRBD2 (6 bases). V lost 0 bases to trimming and J lost 3 bases, with 18 bases between them. Germline lookup yields CDR1 SGDLS and CDR2 YYNGEE. This CDR3 has 17 residues. The CDR3 nucleotides read TGTGCCAGCAGCGTAGATCCTCCGGGACTCTTAAAAGAGACCCAGTACTTC. It translates to CASSVDPPGLLKETQYF.

This clonotype was counted a few times. The chain couples TRBV6-1 to TRBJ2-3; D gene ambiguous. Trimming took 6 bases from V and 1 from J, leaving 8 bases between them. The germline gives CDR1 MNHNS, CDR2 SASEGT. The CDR3 is made up of 13 amino acids. DNA for the CDR3: TGTGCCAGCAGCCCCGCCGGCACAGATACGCAGTATTTT. It specifies CASSPAGTDTQYF.

This clonotype was observed a handful of times. The gene calls are TRBV25-1 and TRBJ2-1, with 9 positions matching TRBD2. With 3 bases clipped from V and 13 bases from J, the junction kept 4 bases outside the gene matches. This CDR3 region has 12 residues. Germline V gene lookup returns CDR1 MGHDK and CDR2 SYGVNS. The CDR3 sequence is CASSEASGKQFF. Written as DNA, the CDR3 is TGTGCCAGCAGTGAGGCTAGCGGGAAACAGTTCTTC. Supplemented by reference TRBV25-1 and TRBJ2-1, the full variable domain reads EADIYQTPRYLVIGTGKKITLECSQTMGHDKMYWYQQDPGMELHLIHYSYGVNSTEKGDLSSESTVSRIRTEHFPLTLESARPSHTSQYLCASSEASGKQFFGPGTRLTVL.

This clonotype was seen more than once but under ten times. V usage is TRBV27 and J usage is TRBJ2-1, with D possibly being TRBD2 (6 bases). V lost 5 bases and J lost 6, with 20 bases in between. The V gene's germline CDR1 is MNHEY and CDR2 SMNVEV (reference sequence). CDR3 length: 16 amino acids. The CDR3 sequence is CASSASAGHLLNEQFF. Here the CDR3 DNA reads TGTGCCAGCAGTGCATCAGCGGGTCATCTTCTCAATGAGCAGTTCTTC.

This chain uses TRBV29-1 with TRBJ2-7; 8 nucleotides align to TRBD1. The CDR3 totals 12 residues. J lost 6 bases, V lost 4 bases, and 5 bases had no gene match. Germline V gives CDR1 SQVTM, CDR2 ANQGSEA. CDR3 DNA sequence: TGCAGCGTTGGGGACAGGTTGGGCGAGCAGTACTTC. Translation: CSVGDRLGEQYF.

There are many counts of this clonotype. The chain combines TRBV7-2 with TRBJ2-7; 7 nucleotides match TRBD2. The germline CDR1 and CDR2 sequences are SGHTA and FQGNSA. This CDR3 comprises 14 residues. V gave up 1 base and J gave up 4 bases; unmatched junction bases: 4. The CDR3 region has the DNA TGTGCCAGCAGCTTAGTCCTAGCGGAATACGAGCAGTACTTC. This gives the protein CASSLVLAEYEQYF.

This clonotype was counted only a few times. This chain uses TRBV5-1 with TRBJ2-3; TRBD2 aligns across 8 bases. The CDR3 consists of 16 residues. The V and J ends lost 0 bases and 4 bases, in that order; junction bases with no gene match: 7. CDR1 SGHRS and CDR2 YFSETQ come from the germline V gene. The CDR3 here is CASSLEVAGPADTQYF. CDR3 sequence (DNA): TGCGCCAGCAGCTTGGAGGTAGCGGGGCCCGCAGATACGCAGTATTTT.

This clonotype was seen ten or more times. The chain has TRBV20-1 and TRBJ2-1, with no clear D. V lost 0 bases and J lost 0, with 9 bases in between. Germline V gives CDR1 DFQATT, CDR2 SNEGSKA (reference sequence). The CDR3 contains 15 residues. CDR3 sequence (DNA): TGCAGTGCTAGAGATCAGGCGTTCTCCTACAATGAGCAGTTCTTC. Amino acids: CSARDQAFSYNEQFF.

The chain carries TRBV20-1 and TRBJ2-1; 8 nucleotides line up with TRBD2. The V segment lost 2 bases and the J segment 4 bases; nucleotides outside the gene matches: 13. CDR1 and CDR2 (germline): DFQATT, SNEGSKA (reference sequence). CDR3 length: 17 amino acids. CDR3 sequence (DNA): TGCAGTGCTAGAAAGGGATCTCCGGGAGGGCCGTACAATGAGCAGTTCTTC. It is translated as CSARKGSPGGPYNEQFF.